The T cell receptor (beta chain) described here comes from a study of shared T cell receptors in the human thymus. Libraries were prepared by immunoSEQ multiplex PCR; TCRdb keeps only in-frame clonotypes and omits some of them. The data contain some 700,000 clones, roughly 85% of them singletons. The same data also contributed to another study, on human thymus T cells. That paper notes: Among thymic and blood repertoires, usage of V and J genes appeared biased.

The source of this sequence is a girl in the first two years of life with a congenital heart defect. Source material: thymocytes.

CDR3 nucleotide sequence: TGTGCCAGCAGTGAGAGACAGGGTGAGGACGCTGAAGCTTTCTTT. Protein sequence: CASSERQGEDAEAFF. The chain combines TRBV6-1 with TRBJ1-1; 7 bases line up with TRBD1. V was pared by 3 bases and J by 6 bases, with 10 bases of the junction left unmatched. CDR3 length: 15 residues. Germline CDR1 MNHNS, CDR2 SASEGT.